Presented here are 30 T cell receptor beta chains from one specimen sequenced in a study of T cells in Graves' hyperthyroidism and ophthalmopathy. RNA transcripts yielded amplified TCR beta CDR3 regions. The HTBI set primed first-round TCR CDR3 RT-PCR. One entry per CDR3 protein results from TCRdb running MiXCR on the multiplex PCR reads. The data show approximately 360,000 distinct CDR3 sequences, just under 25% seen once. Sequenced: blood. Receptors originate from a man aged 45-65 years with Graves' hyperthyroidism.

This clonotype was counted only a few times. This chain links TRBV19 with TRBJ2-1, with 11 bases matching TRBD2. The CDR3 contains 17 residues. The V and J ends lost 1 base and 3 bases, in that order; junction bases with no gene match: 5. Germline V gene lookup returns CDR1 LNHDA and CDR2 SQIVND (reference sequence). CDR3 DNA sequence: TGTGCCAGTAGTATAGCTTTCGGGACTAGCGGCTACAATGAGCAGTTCTTC. Protein sequence: CASSIAFGTSGYNEQFF.

The rearrangement uses TRBV7-6 and TRBJ2-5, with a possible D match to TRBD1 (5 bases). V shed 6 bases and J shed 2 bases, with 22 bases lying between them. Germline CDR1 is SGHVS and CDR2 is FNYEAQ. This CDR3 has 17 amino acids. The CDR3 sequence: CASSRRGAKSRQETQYF. CDR3 bases: TGTGCCAGCAGTCGAAGGGGTGCAAAGAGTCGGCAAGAGACCCAGTACTTC.

This clonotype was detected many times. This chain links TRBV3-1 with TRBJ2-3; 7 bases align to TRBD2. From germline, CDR1 is LGHDT and CDR2 YNNKEL (reference sequence). The CDR3 contains 16 residues. V shed 7 bases, J shed 2 bases, and the junction held 12 bases outside the gene matches. The CDR3 reads CASTRGASGFTDTQYF. Here the CDR3 DNA reads TGTGCCAGCACCCGCGGGGCTAGCGGATTCACAGATACGCAGTATTTT.

The chain has TRBV2 and TRBJ2-7, with D perhaps matching TRBD1 or TRBD2 (5 bases each). The V gene lost 6 bases and the J gene lost 5 bases, with 20 bases spanning the gap. Germline V gene data show CDR1 as SNHLY and CDR2 as FYNNEI. This CDR3 is built from 15 residues. This CDR3 is CASRTGTVPSHEQYF. The CDR3 DNA is TGTGCCAGCAGAACCGGGACGGTACCTTCACACGAGCAGTACTTC.

As regards this clonotype: Mismatch with germline at one junction end may stem from a read error. The chain combines TRBV6-1 with TRBJ2-2; 9 bases are shared with TRBD2. CDR3 size: 15 residues. CDR1 and CDR2 (germline): MNHNS, SASEGT. In DNA form, the CDR3 reads TGTGCCAGCAGGGAAGGACTAGCGTTCACCGGGGAGCTGTTTTTT. Amino acid sequence: CASREGLAFTGELFF.

The chain is built from TRBV2 and TRBJ1-4, with D perhaps TRBD1 (5 bases). V lost 3 bases and J 0 bases, leaving 11 bases between the germline ends. Looked up from germline, CDR1 is SNHLY and CDR2 is FYNNEI. CDR3 size: 16 residues. The CDR3 sequence: CASSDRQGPTNEKLFF. The DNA of the CDR3 is TGTGCCAGCAGTGACAGGCAGGGCCCAACTAATGAAAAACTGTTTTTT.

V and J are TRBV2 and TRBJ1-6, with 11 bases aligning to TRBD1. The V and J ends lost 6 bases and 8 bases, in that order; junction bases with no gene match: 0. Germline V gene lookup returns CDR1 SNHLY and CDR2 FYNNEI. The CDR3 spans 13 residues. The CDR3 sequence: CASRGQGDSPLHF. CDR3 sequence (DNA): TGTGCCAGCAGGGGACAGGGGGATTCACCCCTCCACTTT. The variable domain in full, with the rest retrieved from reference TRBV2 and TRBJ1-6, is EPEVTQTPSHQVTQMGQEVILRCVPISNHLYFYWYRQILGQKVEFLVSFYNNEISEKSEIFDDQFSVERPDGSNFTLKIRSTKLEDSAMYFCASRGQGDSPLHFGNGTRLTVT.

This clonotype has a count of ten or more. The V call is TRBV28, the J call TRBJ1-1; D is undetermined. Germline CDR1 and CDR2: MDHEN and SYDVKM. V was trimmed by 6 bases and J by 8 bases, leaving 16 bases between them. CDR3 size: 13 residues. CDR3 sequence reads: CASSGLTTTEAFF. CDR3 bases: TGTGCCAGCAGCGGACTGACGACGACGGAAGCTTTCTTT.

There are a few counts of this clonotype. The rearrangement links TRBV29-1 to TRBJ2-1; 8 nucleotides match TRBD2. Germline CDR1 reads SQVTM; CDR2 reads ANQGSEA. This CDR3 comprises 15 residues. J lost 8 bases, V lost 5 bases, and 14 bases had no gene match. The DNA of the CDR3 is TGCAGCGTTACCGTAGCGGGGCGCCCTAGTTATGAGCAGTTCTTC. It is translated as CSVTVAGRPSYEQFF.

In this sample, this clonotype turned up many times. This chain joins TRBV28 and TRBJ1-5; TRBD1 matches at 7 bases. Losses at the gene ends were 7 bases for V and 0 bases for J; bases not matched to a gene: 18. CDR1 and CDR2 from the germline V gene are MDHEN and SYDVKM. This CDR3 has 19 residues. CDR3 residues: CASTSSRARGGYSNQPQHF. In DNA, the CDR3 is TGTGCCAGCACGAGTTCGAGGGCCAGGGGGGGTTATAGCAATCAGCCCCAGCATTTT.

A few counts support this clonotype. The V and J genes are TRBV20-1 and TRBJ2-1; D is perhaps TRBD2 (6 bases). V was cut by 3 bases and J by 2 bases, with 11 bases left in between. The CDR3 totals 14 residues. Germline lookup yields CDR1 DFQATT and CDR2 SNEGSKA (reference sequence). The CDR3 loop is CSARVAETYNEQFF. As DNA, the CDR3 is TGCAGTGCTAGGGTAGCGGAAACCTACAATGAGCAGTTCTTC.

CDR3 in amino acids: CASSPDSLNTEAFF. The CDR3 coding sequence is TGTGCCAGCAGCCCGGACAGTTTAAACACTGAAGCTTTCTTT. The chain links TRBV7-3 to TRBJ1-1; D might be TRBD1 (6 bases). Trimming shortened V by 5 bases and J by 2 bases, and 12 bases separated the two germline ends. Germline V lookup: CDR1 SGHTA, CDR2 FQGTGA. CDR3 length equals 14 residues.

DNA of the CDR3: TGTGCCAGCAGCCAAGATAGTGTCGGGAGGACTGAAGCTTTCTTT. Its protein product is CASSQDSVGRTEAFF. This chain joins TRBV14 and TRBJ1-1; D ambiguous. This CDR3 contains 15 residues. Germline CDR1 SGHDN, CDR2 FVKESK. Deletions cut 0 bases from V and 5 bases from J, with 13 bases between.

This clonotype has a count of ten or more. The chain joins TRBV7-3 to TRBJ2-5, with D unclear. Germline V lookup: CDR1 SGHTA, CDR2 FQGTGA. Deletions cut 3 bases from V and 5 bases from J, with 16 bases between. CDR3 length: 15 amino acids. The CDR3 nucleotides read TGTGCCAGCAGCTTCTCCGCCGGCCTCCGGGAGACCCAGTACTTC. This gives the protein CASSFSAGLRETQYF.

This rearrangement joins TRBV4-1 to TRBJ2-5, with TRBD1 identical over 8 bases. Trimming removed 4 bases from V and 5 bases from J; junction bases left unmatched: 9. Germline V gives CDR1 MGHRA, CDR2 YSYEKL. The CDR3 totals 15 residues. The chain's CDR3 is CASSPRTGNRETQYF. CDR3 DNA: TGCGCCAGCAGCCCGCGGACAGGGAATCGGGAGACCCAGTACTTC.

In its sample, this clonotype was seen a few times. This chain joins TRBV4-2 and TRBJ1-2, with D maybe TRBD1 (6 bases). V gave up 0 bases and J gave up 5 bases, with 13 bases separating them. Germline assignment: CDR1 LGHNA and CDR2 YNFKEQ. This CDR3 comprises 15 residues. CDR3 residues: CASSQDRGGSYGYTF. CDR3 nucleotides: TGTGCCAGCAGCCAAGACAGGGGTGGGAGTTATGGCTACACCTTC.

This clonotype occurred many times. The V gene is TRBV28, the J gene TRBJ2-7; TRBD1 matches 7 bases. This CDR3 is built from 16 residues. With V trimmed by 5 bases and J by 0 bases, 10 bases remained unmatched. CDR1 and CDR2 from the germline V gene are MDHEN and SYDVKM. CDR3 nucleotide sequence: TGTGCCAGCAGTACACTCAGACAGGGCAGCTCCTACGAGCAGTACTTC. Amino acids: CASSTLRQGSSYEQYF.

The V call is TRBV20-1, the J call TRBJ1-2, with a tentative D call TRBD1 (5 bases). This CDR3 is 17 amino acids long. The V gene lost 0 bases and the J gene lost 0 bases, with 17 bases spanning the gap. Germline-derived CDR1 and CDR2 are DFQATT and SNEGSKA (reference sequence). CDR3 in amino acids: CSAREEPWDGTNYGYTF. DNA for the CDR3: TGCAGTGCTAGAGAGGAGCCGTGGGACGGAACTAACTATGGCTACACCTTC.

Worth noting for this clonotype: A read error may be the cause here, since a much bigger clone is one base away. This rearrangement joins TRBV3-1 to TRBJ2-1; 8 positions match TRBD1. Germline CDR1 is LGHDT and CDR2 is YNNKEL (reference sequence). The CDR3 runs to 14 residues. CDR3 DNA sequence: TGTGCCAACAGCCAAGTGGACAGGGATAATGAGCAGTTCTTC. This encodes CANSQVDRDNEQFF.

This clonotype has only a few counts. The chain employs TRBV7-9 and TRBJ2-3; possibly TRBD1 or TRBD2 for D (5 bases each). V lost 1 base and J 6 bases, leaving 8 bases between the germline ends. The germline CDR1 and CDR2 sequences are SEHNR and FQNEAQ (reference sequence). The CDR3 runs 13 residues. The CDR3 nucleotides are TGTGCCAGCAGCTTAGATGAGGGGGATACGCAGTATTTT. It is translated as CASSLDEGDTQYF. The full variable domain, with the rest looked up from reference TRBV7-9 and TRBJ2-3, is DTGVSQNPRHKITKRGQNVTFRCDPISEHNRLYWYRQTLGQGPEFLTYFQNEAQLEKSRLLSDRFSAERPKGSFSTLEIQRTEQGDSAMYLCASSLDEGDTQYFGPGTRLTVL.

The V gene is TRBV28, the J gene TRBJ1-4; D is ambiguous. This CDR3 comprises 17 residues. Germline-derived CDR1 and CDR2 are MDHEN and SYDVKM. Trimming pared 8 bases from V and 2 bases from J, leaving 21 bases between. Here the CDR3 DNA reads TGTGCCAGCGGTGCGTATGCGACACGGGCGACTAATGAAAAACTGTTTTTT. Protein sequence: CASGAYATRATNEKLFF.

The V and J genes are TRBV7-3 and TRBJ2-1; 12 bases map to TRBD2. The CDR3 loop spans 16 amino acids. The ends lost 5 bases at V and 4 bases at J; junction bases unmatched: 6. From germline, CDR1 is SGHTA and CDR2 FQGTGA. Here the CDR3 reads CASSRRTSGKYNEQFF. The CDR3 DNA follows: TGTGCCAGCAGCCGGAGGACTAGCGGGAAATACAATGAGCAGTTCTTC.

A note on this clonotype: This may come from a read error, since a much larger clone is one base off. The chain joins TRBV28 to TRBJ2-3; D is unresolved. Germline loops: CDR1 MDHEN, CDR2 SYDVKM. The CDR3 loop spans 12 amino acids. The CDR3 nucleotides are TGTGCCAACAGTGCGTCCCCAGATACGCAGTATTTT. Its protein is CANSASPDTQYF.

The sample holds a few counts of this clonotype. The chain employs TRBV6-1 and TRBJ1-1; D is unclear. In germline, CDR1 is MNHNS, CDR2 SASEGT. This CDR3 has 16 residues. The ends were cut back, 8 bases at V and 1 base at J, with 20 bases in the middle. CDR3 nucleotides: TGTGCCAGCTATTCAAGTAAAGCCGGGAGGAACACTGAAGCTTTCTTT. It encodes CASYSSKAGRNTEAFF.

In its sample, this clonotype was seen many times. The chain carries TRBV7-2 and TRBJ1-2; TRBD1 is a possible D gene (6 bases). Trimming removed 9 bases at V and 4 bases at J, with 12 bases between. CDR3 length: 12 residues. Germline values: CDR1 SGHTA, CDR2 FQGNSA. The CDR3 region is CAREEGVYGYTF. For the CDR3, the DNA is TGTGCCAGAGAGGAGGGGGTCTATGGCTACACCTTC.

The rearrangement joins TRBV20-1 to TRBJ2-3, with a possible D match to TRBD1 (5 bases). This CDR3 has 14 amino acids. CDR1 and CDR2 from the germline V gene are DFQATT and SNEGSKA (reference sequence). V was shortened by 0 bases and J by 8 bases, with 15 bases between the two germline ends. The CDR3 region is CSARDLQGSATQYF. The CDR3 region has the DNA TGCAGTGCTAGAGATCTCCAGGGAAGCGCTACGCAGTATTTT.

This clonotype has just a few counts. The chain has TRBV6-5 and TRBJ2-2; D is unresolved. V dropped 4 bases and J dropped 0 bases, with 9 bases sitting between them. CDR1 MNHEY and CDR2 SVGAGI come from the germline V gene. The CDR3 is made up of 15 amino acids. As DNA, the CDR3 is TGTGCCAGCAGTTTGAGGCCCCCGAACACCGGGGAGCTGTTTTTT. This sequence encodes CASSLRPPNTGELFF.

The rearrangement joins TRBV12-3 or TRBV12-4 to TRBJ1-1; D might be TRBD1 (6 bases). V was trimmed by 3 bases and J by 3 bases, leaving 11 bases between them. The CDR3 extends over 14 amino acids. The CDR3, as DNA: TGTGCCAGCAGTTTTTGGGGGGCGCACACTGAAGCTTTCTTT. It translates to CASSFWGAHTEAFF.

Only a few counts were recorded for this clonotype. The CDR3 bases are TGCGCCAGCAGCTTGGAATGGCAGGGGTTAAAGGATTCACCCCTCCACTTT. Protein sequence: CASSLEWQGLKDSPLHF. This chain links TRBV5-1 with TRBJ1-6; a weak D match, TRBD1 (6 bases). This CDR3 has 17 amino acids. V lost 0 bases, J lost 8 bases, and 18 bases lay in between. Germline values: CDR1 SGHRS, CDR2 YFSETQ.

This clonotype occurred many times. The chain employs TRBV7-2 and TRBJ2-1; D call uncertain. Deletions cut 4 bases from V and 9 bases from J, with 13 bases between. This CDR3 contains 13 residues. In germline, CDR1 is SGHTA, CDR2 FQGNSA. The CDR3 DNA is TGTGCCAGCAGCTCCAAGTCGTGGGGTGAGCAGTTCTTC. Protein: CASSSKSWGEQFF.